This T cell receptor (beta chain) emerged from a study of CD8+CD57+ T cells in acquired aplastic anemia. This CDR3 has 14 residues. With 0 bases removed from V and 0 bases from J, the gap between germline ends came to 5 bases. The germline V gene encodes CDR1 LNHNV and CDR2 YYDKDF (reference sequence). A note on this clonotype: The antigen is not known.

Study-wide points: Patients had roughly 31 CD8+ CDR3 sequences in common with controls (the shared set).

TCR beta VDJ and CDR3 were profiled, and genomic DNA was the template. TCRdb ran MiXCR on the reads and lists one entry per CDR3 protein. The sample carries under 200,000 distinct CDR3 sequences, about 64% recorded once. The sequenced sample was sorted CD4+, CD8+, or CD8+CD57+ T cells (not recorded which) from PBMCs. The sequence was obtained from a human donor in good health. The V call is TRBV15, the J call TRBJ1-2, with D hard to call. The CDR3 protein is CATSRDPTNYGYTF. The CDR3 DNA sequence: TGTGCCACCAGCAGAGACCCGACTAACTATGGCTACACCTTC.